The clone carrying this T cell receptor beta chain showed up just a few times. Its antigen is undetermined. This entry belongs to a study of regulatory T cells in long-lasting Graves disease. Broader study findings: Persistent disease favored TRBV28, TRBJ1-2 and TRBJ2-5. With under 3,500 shared public clonotypes, persistent patients exceeded new patients, who shared about a thousand.

As to time point: newly diagnosed GD, antithyroid drugs for less than 3 months. TCR sequences were obtained from RNA taken from PBMCs. Unmatched junction bases numbered 5, after V lost 3 bases and J lost 2 bases. Germline CDR1 and CDR2: SGHRS and YFSETQ. The CDR3 length is 15 residues. The TCR beta library used iRepertoire HTBI primers with Arm-PCR amplification of CDR3. In the authors' methods: Sequenced samples collectively carried about 62 TRBV and 14 to 15 TRBJ segments. MiXCR, run by TCRdb on the multiplex PCR reads, gives a single entry per CDR3 protein. TCRdb, not the authors, supplied the V and J calls. Among about 400,000 distinct CDR3 sequences, roughly 16% were seen once, and the ten largest hold 22%.

The sequence was collected from a female donor with Graves disease. The gene calls are TRBV5-1 and TRBJ1-1; TRBD1 agrees at 9 bases. The starting material was peripheral blood mononuclear cells (PBMCs), obtained at new diagnosis, from a patient treated with antithyroid drugs. CDR3 in DNA: TGCGCCAGCAGCTGGGATACAGGGGGCAACACTGAAGCTTTCTTT. This codes for CASSWDTGGNTEAFF.